This section outlines one T cell receptor beta chain sequence together with its context. The antigen remains undetermined. This specimen belongs to a study of post-analysis software for immune sequencing data. Study-wide context: The study covered relapsing-remitting, secondary progressive and progressive-relapsing courses of multiple sclerosis. Study outcomes and limitations: Normalized Chao1 diversity was significantly lower in multiple sclerosis patients than in controls. TRBV5-6, TRBV5-1 and TRBV20-1 were among five TRBV segments more frequent in patients than controls.

Incorporated into the TCR beta cDNA libraries were unique molecular identifiers, which served to reduce PCR and sequencing biases. From around 1 to 10 million T cells, 400,000 to 550,000 cDNA molecules were obtained. TCRdb reanalysed the PCR reads using MiXCR and keeps one entry per CDR3 protein. The sample contains roughly 700,000 distinct CDR3 sequences, roughly 29% of which appear only once. With 7 bases clipped from V and 5 bases from J, the junction kept 11 bases outside the gene matches. Germline values: CDR1 MDHEN, CDR2 SYDVKM. The CDR3 loop spans 15 amino acids. The sample taken for sequencing was blood. The clonotype comes from a girl aged 10-17 years with multiple sclerosis. This sequence joins TRBV28 and TRBJ2-1; 7 bases are a match to TRBD2. The CDR3 protein is CASTLRASGHNEQFF. The CDR3 nucleotides read TGTGCCAGCACTCTAAGAGCTAGCGGACACAATGAGCAGTTCTTC.